Listed below are T cell receptor beta chains from one sample, sequenced in a study of radiotherapy plus CTLA-4 blockade in lung cancer. Data came from immunoSEQ multiplex PCR; TCRdb stores just in-frame clones and leaves some out. The sample records some 60,000 clones, around 76% being singletons. Specimen: peripheral blood, collected from a patient treated with radiotherapy plus ipilimumab. The receptors originated from a human donor with non-small cell lung cancer who had a complete response to radiotherapy plus ipilimumab. Both conserved end residues are part of each CDR3. D genes are given only for firm matches. Size values are once, few and many counts, or a class for expanded clones, and some rows have none.

>16|NA|TRBJ2-3|TRBV28|TRBD2
CASSLARAGLTDTQYF
TGTGCCAGCAGTTTAGCCCGAGCGGGGCTCACAGATACGCAGTATTTT
>18|NA|TRBJ1-1|TRBV5-3|TRBD1
CARSMAGGFRSMNTEAFF
TGTGCCAGAAGCATGGCAGGGGGTTTCCGATCCATGAACACTGAAGCTTTCTTT
>13|few|TRBJ1-4|TRBV19|NA
CASQQNRNEKLFF
TGTGCCAGTCAACAGAACCGTAATGAAAAACTGTTTTTT
>14|NA|TRBJ2-7|TRBV30|TRBD1
CAWSTRTGDYEQYF
TGTGCCTGGAGTACCCGGACAGGGGACTACGAGCAGTACTTC
>13|NA|TRBJ2-5|TRBV29-1|NA
CSVEGGNQETQYF
TGCAGCGTTGAAGGTGGCAACCAAGAGACCCAGTACTTC
>13|NA|TRBJ2-1|TRBV4-3|NA
CASSQEVGSEQFF
TGCGCCAGCAGCCAGGAGGTAGGGAGTGAGCAGTTCTTC
>12|NA|TRBJ1-2|TRBV2|NA
CASGGHDYGYTF
TGTGCCAGCGGCGGGCATGACTATGGCTACACCTTC
>13|NA|TRBJ2-7|TRBV30|TRBD1
CAWSEVRGLEQYF
TGTGCCTGGAGTGAGGTCAGGGGGCTCGAGCAGTACTTC
>13|NA|TRBJ2-7|TRBV10-2|NA
CASRTGSSYEQYF
TGCGCCAGCAGAACAGGGAGCTCCTACGAGCAGTACTTC
>16|once|TRBJ2-1|TRBV5-4|TRBD2
CASSPGGASGRYEQFF
TGTGCCAGCAGCCCAGGTGGGGCTAGCGGGAGATATGAGCAGTTCTTC
>12|NA|TRBJ2-7|TRBV5-8|TRBD1
CASSPGQYEQYF
TGTGCCAGCAGCCCGGGACAGTACGAGCAGTACTTC
>15|once|TRBJ2-2|TRBV2|NA
CASSEGAGKAGELFF
TGTGCCAGCAGTGAGGGGGCTGGCAAGGCCGGGGAGCTGTTTTTT
>16|NA|TRBJ2-7|TRBV5-1|TRBD2
CASSSPAGGSSYEQYF
TGCGCCAGCAGTTCCCCCGCGGGGGGAAGCTCCTACGAGCAGTACTTC
>13|NA|TRBJ2-1|TRBV28|NA
CASSLTGRNEQFF
TGTGCCAGCAGTTTAACGGGTAGAAATGAGCAGTTCTTC
>12|NA|TRBJ1-2|TRBV30|TRBD1
CAWQGDRYGYTF
TGTGCCTGGCAGGGGGATAGGTATGGCTACACCTTC
>15|NA|TRBJ2-5|TRBV19|NA
CASSSQTRGQETQYF
TGTGCCAGTAGTTCCCAGACTAGGGGCCAAGAGACCCAGTACTTC
>11|once|TRBJ1-1|TRBV28|NA
CASITAEKAFF
TGTGCCAGCATAACAGCCGAAAAAGCTTTCTTT
>15|NA|TRBJ2-7|TRBV6-1|NA
CASSSRQGGTYEQYF
TGTGCCAGCAGTTCCAGACAGGGCGGGACCTACGAGCAGTACTTC
>17|NA|TRBJ1-1|TRBV19|NA
CASSKGYFRALSTEAFF
TGTGCCAGTAGTAAGGGGTATTTCAGGGCTTTGAGCACTGAAGCTTTCTTT
>19|NA|TRBJ1-1|TRBV28|NA
CASSGRAGALTFRDTEAFF
TGTGCCAGCAGCGGACGGGCAGGGGCGCTTACTTTCCGGGACACTGAAGCTTTCTTT
>11|once|TRBJ2-7|TRBV9|NA
CASSVSSEQYF
TGTGCCAGCAGCGTATCGAGCGAGCAGTACTTC
>13|NA|TRBJ2-1|TRBV2|TRBD2
CASSEREGTTQFF
TGTGCCAGCAGTGAAAGGGAGGGGACTACTCAGTTCTTC
>16|NA|TRBJ1-5|TRBV6-6|NA
CASSGGRTVRNQPQHF
TGTGCCAGCAGTGGGGGTAGGACAGTCCGGAATCAGCCCCAGCATTTT
>14|NA|TRBJ1-3|TRBV5-1|NA
CASSLDSSGNTIYF
TGCGCCAGCAGCCTGGACAGCTCTGGAAACACCATATATTTT
>13|NA|TRBJ1-2|TRBV2|NA
CASSGGEFYGYTF
TGTGCCAGCAGTGGCGGGGAATTCTATGGCTACACCTTC
>12|NA|TRBJ2-3|TRBV11-3|NA
CASSLDQDTQYF
TGTGCCAGCAGCTTAGATCAAGATACGCAGTATTTT
>15|NA|TRBJ1-5|TRBV19|NA
CASMAGGRLNQPQHF
TGTGCCAGTATGGCAGGAGGTAGGCTCAATCAGCCCCAGCATTTT
>15|NA|TRBJ2-2|TRBV9|TRBD2
CASSSRLAGVGELFF
TGTGCCAGCAGCTCACGACTAGCCGGCGTCGGGGAGCTGTTTTTT
>23|NA|TRBJ1-4|TRBV23-1|TRBD1
CASTRTGGMRTPSPIRPDEKLFF
TGCGCCAGCACTCGGACAGGCGGAATGCGAACCCCGAGCCCCATTCGGCCGGATGAAAAACTGTTTTTT
>13|NA|TRBJ2-7|TRBV6-5|TRBD2
CASSYGTSVGQYF
TGTGCCAGCAGTTACGGGACTAGCGTCGGACAGTACTTC
>15|NA|TRBJ1-1|TRBV7-9|NA
CASSSFGEGNTEAFF
TGTGCCAGCAGCTCATTCGGGGAAGGCAACACTGAAGCTTTCTTT
>14|few|TRBJ1-2|TRBV4-3|NA
CASSPTAYNYGYTF
TGCGCCAGCAGCCCGACAGCCTATAACTATGGCTACACCTTC
>15|NA|TRBJ2-5|TRBV5-1|TRBD1
CASSLEAGGQETQYF
TGCGCCAGCAGCTTGGAGGCAGGGGGCCAAGAGACCCAGTACTTC
>13|NA|TRBJ1-2|TRBV2|NA
CASSEDRDGGYTF
TGTGCCAGCAGTGAAGACAGGGACGGGGGCTACACCTTC
>14|NA|TRBJ2-7|TRBV5-4|TRBD2
CASGPGLADDEQYF
TGTGCCAGCGGGCCGGGACTAGCGGACGACGAGCAGTACTTC
>16|NA|TRBJ1-6|TRBV18|NA
CASSPTASSYNSPLHF
TGTGCCAGCTCACCGACAGCAAGCTCCTATAATTCACCCCTCCACTTT
>16|NA|TRBJ2-4|TRBV28|NA
CASSPRGRSVSDIQYF
TGTGCCAGCAGTCCCAGGGGACGGTCTGTTTCGGACATTCAGTACTTC
>14|NA|TRBJ2-7|TRBV27|TRBD1
CASSPWTGGSEQYF
TGTGCCAGCAGCCCATGGACAGGGGGTAGCGAGCAGTACTTC
>13|NA|TRBJ2-5|TRBV18|NA
CASSPFRRETQYF
TGTGCCAGCTCACCATTTAGGAGGGAGACCCAGTACTTC
>14|NA|TRBJ1-2|TRBV14|NA
CASSQDQANYGYTF
TGTGCCAGCAGCCAAGATCAGGCTAACTATGGCTACACCTTC
>15|NA|TRBJ1-1|TRBV5-1|TRBD1
CASSYTGQGNTEAFF
TGCGCCAGCAGCTATACCGGACAGGGGAACACTGAAGCTTTCTTT
>16|NA|TRBJ1-6|TRBV2|TRBD1
CASSGGQGTKGSPLHF
TGTGCCAGCAGTGGAGGACAGGGGACAAAGGGCTCACCCCTCCACTTT
>13|NA|TRBJ2-7|TRBV21-1|NA
CASKTNRGNEQYF
TGTGCCAGCAAGACAAACAGGGGGAACGAGCAGTACTTC
>13|once|TRBJ2-5|TRBV29-1|TRBD2
CSVRRTSDETQYF
TGCAGCGTTCGGAGGACTAGCGACGAGACCCAGTACTTC